At least ten counts were recorded for the clone carrying this TCR beta chain. Its target is not known. This sample stems from a study of metastatic and nonmetastatic thyroid tumors. Study-level information: Where malignant and benign thyroid patients were concerned, repertoires were compared across blood and tumor or nodule tissue.

As originally analysed: Researchers built a distant-metastasis classifier for papillary thyroid cancer that drew on CDR3 differences across clinicopathological groups. TCRdb re-called the PCR reads with MiXCR. None of the V and J calls come from the authors' own analysis; TCRdb made them. This sample yields about 40,000 clones, of which roughly 17% are seen a single time; 9.9% belongs to the top ten. J gave up 7 bases and V 1 base, and 0 bases lay outside the gene matches. CDR3 length: 14 amino acids. The germline V gene has CDR1 SGHAT and CDR2 FQNNGV. Nobody among the patients had been given any treatment before thyroid surgery. Study-level points and caveats: Relative to benign nodules, malignant thyroid tumors were reportedly characterized by significantly elevated TCR beta diversity in blood and tumor.

V and J are TRBV11-2 and TRBJ1-4, with 10 bases fitting TRBD1. The sequenced sample was tumor tissue. This TCR derives from a female donor with papillary thyroid cancer or a benign thyroid nodule (not recorded which). Some clones in this sample may be carry-over from other donors' samples. The CDR3 reads CASSLGDRGEKLFF. The CDR3 DNA follows: TGTGCCAGCAGCTTAGGGGACAGGGGTGAAAAACTGTTTTTT.